The T cell receptor beta chain described here comes from a study of T cells in Graves' hyperthyroidism and ophthalmopathy. General study results and limits: Most thyroid clonotypes with frequency above 0.001 were detected in blood. From stable hyperthyroidism, ophthalmopathy was set apart by a 13 V-J model.

The CDR3 regions of TCR beta were amplified from RNA transcripts. The HTBI primer set served for first-round RT-PCR of the TCR CDR3. Using its own MiXCR run on the multiplex PCR reads, TCRdb lists one record per CDR3 protein. The repertoire holds about 370,000 distinct CDR3 sequences, with approximately 14% as singletons. Trimming took 2 bases from V and 9 from J; bases not matched to a gene: 11. CDR1 MDHEN and CDR2 SYDVKM come from the germline V gene. This CDR3 has 16 residues. Points on this clonotype: Its specificity is not known.

The chain employs TRBV28 and TRBJ2-7, with 12 positions matching TRBD2. The sequence was collected from a woman aged 55-69 years with Graves' ophthalmopathy. Material: blood. CDR3 sequence reads: CASSLVASGRAPRQYF. The CDR3 DNA reads as TGTGCCAGCAGTTTAGTGGCTAGCGGGAGGGCCCCTAGGCAGTACTTC.